The entry below describes one T cell receptor beta chain. Stated treatment: preoperative locoregional IRX-2 cytokine immunotherapy. Measured with immunoSEQ multiplex PCR; TCRdb has only the in-frame clones, and not every one. In the table there are roughly 35,000 clones, about 95% of which are singletons. This record belongs to a study of preoperative IRX-2 immunotherapy in early breast cancer. CDR1 SGHRS and CDR2 YFSETQ come from the germline V gene. The CDR3 has 15 residues. The V gene lost 4 bases and the J gene lost 5 bases, with 16 bases spanning the gap. The origin of this receptor is a human donor with breast cancer. This material was acquired from a patient treated with IRX-2 immunotherapy. The chain is built from TRBV5-1 and TRBJ2-1; D tentatively fits TRBD1 or TRBD2 (5 bases each). Written as DNA, the CDR3 is TGCGCCAGCAGCGGGGGACGGAGCCCCCACAATGAGCAGTTCTTC. Translating it yields CASSGGRSPHNEQFF.